This T cell receptor (beta chain) was sequenced in a study of T cell responses to AZD1222 COVID-19 vaccine (dated by TCRdb to the early 2020s). For the wider study: TCR sequencing covered some 240 trial participants: about 210 given two doses of AZD1222 and 26 given two doses of MenACWY control vaccine. Trial participants were enrolled into age subgroups of 18-55, 56-69 and 70-plus years, which contained approximately 150, 28 and 58 TCR-sequenced participants, respectively.

The table lists this clone with a few counts. This receptor's antigen is unknown. The input lacks base qualities; no much larger clone sits a single base away. The paper's findings and limits, for the study overall: The whole spike protein was spanned by vaccine-associated CD4 TCRs, and dominant responses were seen in regions 160-218 and 743-854. Because no samples from the day 14 peak response were available, repertoires could be characterized only after the peak T cell response. The 56-69-year group was small, and its depth increase did not reach significance, likely because of low power. Most participants were white British and females outnumbered males, and the authors suggested that clonal diversity may have been underestimated. After two AZD1222 doses, spike-specific TCR breadth and depth were significantly higher than at day 0 and than in MenACWY recipients. Only five to seven AZD1222 recipients were SARS-CoV-2 seropositive at baseline, limiting conclusions about previously exposed vaccinees. Epitopes outside the regions mutated in the B.1.351 and B.1.1.7 variants were reportedly recognized by nearly half of the unique spike-specific TCRs.

Ends trimmed: V by 3 bases, J by 0 bases; bases unmatched to a gene: 7. According to the germline V gene, CDR1 reads MNHNS and CDR2 reads SASEGT. From its cysteine to its phenylalanine, the CDR3 spans 16 amino acids. Of the read, only the CDR3 DNA is kept; its 48 bases are in frame from base 1. The time point label here, explained by the study, means: about 28 days (+/-7) after the second vaccine dose. AZD1222 recipients with second doses at about 4 weeks or about 12 weeks were pooled, because spike-specific TCR depth and breadth did not differ between schedules. Vaccinee samples came from UK trials COV001 and COV002, including a single-blind randomized controlled phase 2/3 trial of AZD1222 (ChAdOx1 nCoV-19) in healthy adults. For TCRbeta chain sequencing, PBMC samples from trial participants were taken at day 0 and at day 28 after the second dose. The CDR3 regions of human TCRbeta chains were subjected to immunosequencing. From the authors' description of their analysis: Repertoire TCRs were matched against a reference library of SARS-CoV-2-specific TCRs generated with the MIRA antigen-specificity platform. Breadth was defined as the fraction of unique TCRs that were SARS-CoV-2-associated, and depth was defined as the fraction of total T cells that were SARS-CoV-2-associated. Using the MIRA data, each spike-specific TCR was mapped to the spike region that the TCR reacts to and placed in a CD4 or CD8 class. Log10-transformed breadth and depth values were compared by one-way ANOVA with Sidak's multiple comparisons tests. The table was pulled from immuneACCESS by TCRdb, which kept in-frame rearrangements only. Such tables lose some clones; where checked, under half of the loss comes from unresolved V genes, and the rest has no known cause. V and J calls plus clone size are reproduced from that table; the DNA served to infer D and trimming. Across this sample there are 75,000 to 95,000 clones, with around 85% seen only once. 4.5% of the sample is held by the ten biggest clonotypes.

Here the chain combines TRBV6-1 and TRBJ2-7; 8 bases in the junction line up with TRBD1. Material: peripheral blood, obtained 28 days after the second AZD1222 dose. The sequence was collected from an adult who received the AZD1222 COVID-19 vaccine. The CDR3 region reads CASSERQGMGSYEQYF. The nucleotide sequence reads as follows: TGTGCCAGCAGTGAGAGACAGGGGATGGGCTCCTACGAGCAGTACTTC.